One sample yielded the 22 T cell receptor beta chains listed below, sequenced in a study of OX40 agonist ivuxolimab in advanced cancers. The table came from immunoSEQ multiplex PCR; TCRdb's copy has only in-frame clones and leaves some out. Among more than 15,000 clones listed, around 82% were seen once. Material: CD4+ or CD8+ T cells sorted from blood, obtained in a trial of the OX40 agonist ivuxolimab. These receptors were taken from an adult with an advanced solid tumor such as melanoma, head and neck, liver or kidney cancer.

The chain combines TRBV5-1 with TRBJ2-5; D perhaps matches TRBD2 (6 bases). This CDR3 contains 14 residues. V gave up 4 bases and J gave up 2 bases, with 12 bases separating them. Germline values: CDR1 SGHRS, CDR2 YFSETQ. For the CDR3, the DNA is TGCGCCAGCAGCAGTGGGACTGATCAAGAGACCCAGTACTTC. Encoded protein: CASSSGTDQETQYF.

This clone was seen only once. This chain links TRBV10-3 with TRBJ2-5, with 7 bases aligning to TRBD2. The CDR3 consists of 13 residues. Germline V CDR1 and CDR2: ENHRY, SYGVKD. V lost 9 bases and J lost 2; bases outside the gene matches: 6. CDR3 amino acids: CAMQSGTQETQYF. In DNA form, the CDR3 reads TGTGCCATGCAGAGCGGGACTCAAGAGACCCAGTACTTC.

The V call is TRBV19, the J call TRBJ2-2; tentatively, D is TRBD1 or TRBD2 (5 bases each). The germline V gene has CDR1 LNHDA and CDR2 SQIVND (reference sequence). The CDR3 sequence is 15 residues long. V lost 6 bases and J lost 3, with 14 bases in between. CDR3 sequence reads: CASRTGQGYTGELFF. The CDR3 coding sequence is TGTGCCAGTAGGACGGGGCAGGGTTACACCGGGGAGCTGTTTTTT.

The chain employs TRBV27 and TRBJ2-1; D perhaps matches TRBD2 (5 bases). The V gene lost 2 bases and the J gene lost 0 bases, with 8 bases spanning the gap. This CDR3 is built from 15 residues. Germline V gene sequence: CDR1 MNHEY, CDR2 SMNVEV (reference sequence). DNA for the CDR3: TGTGCCAGCAGTTTAGAGGCGGGCTCCTACAATGAGCAGTTCTTC. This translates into CASSLEAGSYNEQFF.

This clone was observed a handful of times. DNA for the CDR3: TGTGCCAGCAGTTTTGGGGTCCCGACAGGTAAGCAGCCCCAGCATTTT. This encodes CASSFGVPTGKQPQHF. The rearrangement uses TRBV28 and TRBJ1-5, with D possibly TRBD1 on 6 matching bases. Deletions cut 3 bases from V and 7 bases from J, with 19 bases between. The CDR3 is 16 amino acids. Germline V gene data show CDR1 as MDHEN and CDR2 as SYDVKM.

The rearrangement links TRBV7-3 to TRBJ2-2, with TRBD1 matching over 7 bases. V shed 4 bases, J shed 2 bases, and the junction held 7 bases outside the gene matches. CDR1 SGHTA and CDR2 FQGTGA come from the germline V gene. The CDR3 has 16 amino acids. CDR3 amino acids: CASSSRTGENTGELFF. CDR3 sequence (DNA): TGTGCCAGCAGCTCCCGGACAGGAGAAAACACCGGGGAGCTGTTTTTT.

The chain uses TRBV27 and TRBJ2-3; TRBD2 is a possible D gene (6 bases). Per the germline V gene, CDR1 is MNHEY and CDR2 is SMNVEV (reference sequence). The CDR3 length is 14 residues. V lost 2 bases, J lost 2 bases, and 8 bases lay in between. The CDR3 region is CASSLGTATDTQYF. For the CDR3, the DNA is TGTGCCAGCAGTTTAGGGACTGCCACAGATACGCAGTATTTT.

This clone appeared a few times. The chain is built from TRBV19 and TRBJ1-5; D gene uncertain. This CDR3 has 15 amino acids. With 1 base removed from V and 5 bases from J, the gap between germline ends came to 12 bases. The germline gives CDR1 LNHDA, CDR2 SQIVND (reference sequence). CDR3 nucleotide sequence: TGTGCCAGTAGTATAGTGGCCATTCAGGATCAGCCCCAGCATTTT. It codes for CASSIVAIQDQPQHF.

The CDR3 protein is CASRSSGAPGGAFF. The CDR3 DNA is TGTGCCAGCAGGTCTTCAGGGGCACCCGGGGGAGCTTTCTTT. V and J are TRBV14 and TRBJ1-1, with a possible D match to TRBD1 (6 bases). CDR1 SGHDN and CDR2 FVKESK come from the germline V gene. The CDR3 length is 14 residues. Trimming removed 6 bases at V and 10 bases at J, with 21 bases between.

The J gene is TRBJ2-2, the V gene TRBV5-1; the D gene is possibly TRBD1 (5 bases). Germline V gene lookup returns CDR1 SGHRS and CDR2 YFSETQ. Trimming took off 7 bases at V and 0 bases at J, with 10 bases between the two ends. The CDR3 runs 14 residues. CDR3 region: CASEQEPNTGELFF. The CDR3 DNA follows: TGCGCCAGCGAACAGGAACCGAACACCGGGGAGCTGTTTTTT.

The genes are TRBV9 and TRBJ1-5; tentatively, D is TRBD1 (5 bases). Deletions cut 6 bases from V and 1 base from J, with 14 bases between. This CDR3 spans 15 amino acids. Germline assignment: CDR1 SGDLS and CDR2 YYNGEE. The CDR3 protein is CASTQSGGSNQPQHF. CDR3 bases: TGTGCCAGCACCCAATCCGGGGGGAGCAATCAGCCCCAGCATTTT. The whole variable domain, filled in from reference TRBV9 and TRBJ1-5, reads DSGVTQTPKHLITATGQRVTLRCSPRSGDLSVYWYQQSLDQGLQFLIQYYNGEERAKGNILERFSAQQFPDLHSELNLSSLELGDSALYFCASTQSGGSNQPQHFGDGTRLSIL.

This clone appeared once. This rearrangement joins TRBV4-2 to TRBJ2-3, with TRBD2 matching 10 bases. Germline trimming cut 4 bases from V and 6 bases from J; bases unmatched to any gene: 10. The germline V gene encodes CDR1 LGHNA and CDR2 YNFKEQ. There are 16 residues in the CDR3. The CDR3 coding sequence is TGTGCCAGCAGCCCCCAGACTAGCGGGTTTCGGGATACGCAGTATTTT. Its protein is CASSPQTSGFRDTQYF.

CDR3 sequence reads: CASRLAANTEAFF. For the CDR3, the DNA is TGTGCCAGCAGGTTGGCGGCGAACACTGAAGCTTTCTTT. This sequence joins TRBV7-3 and TRBJ1-1; D is uncertain. Per the germline V gene, CDR1 is SGHTA and CDR2 is FQGTGA. This CDR3 contains 13 residues. The germline V and J ends were trimmed by 6 bases and 1 base, with 9 bases remaining between them.

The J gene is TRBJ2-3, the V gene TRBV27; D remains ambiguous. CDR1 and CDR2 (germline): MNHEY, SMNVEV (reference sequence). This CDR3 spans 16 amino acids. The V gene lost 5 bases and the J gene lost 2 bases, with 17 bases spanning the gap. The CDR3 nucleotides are TGTGCCAGCAGTCTGTCTGGGTTCCCCCCCACAGATACGCAGTATTTT. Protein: CASSLSGFPPTDTQYF.

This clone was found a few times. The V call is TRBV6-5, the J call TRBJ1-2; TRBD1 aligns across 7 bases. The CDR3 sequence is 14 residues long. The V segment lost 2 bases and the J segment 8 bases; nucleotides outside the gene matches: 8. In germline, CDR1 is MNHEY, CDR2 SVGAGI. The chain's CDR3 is CASSYLTGEGGYTF. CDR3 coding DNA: TGTGCCAGCAGTTACCTAACAGGGGAGGGAGGCTACACCTTC.

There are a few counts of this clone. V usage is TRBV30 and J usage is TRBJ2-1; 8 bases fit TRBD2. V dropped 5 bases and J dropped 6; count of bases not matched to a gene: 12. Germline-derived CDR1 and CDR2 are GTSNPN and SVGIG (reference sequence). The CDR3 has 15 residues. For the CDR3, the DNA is TGTGCCTGGTTGGGAGGAGCGGGAGTGAGCAATGAGCAGTTCTTC. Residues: CAWLGGAGVSNEQFF.

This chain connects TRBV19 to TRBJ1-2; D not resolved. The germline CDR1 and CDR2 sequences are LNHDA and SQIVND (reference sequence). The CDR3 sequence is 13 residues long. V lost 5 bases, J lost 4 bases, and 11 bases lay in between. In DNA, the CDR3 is TGTGCCAGTAGTGGGGTGTCTGGCTATGGCTACACCTTC. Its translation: CASSGVSGYGYTF.

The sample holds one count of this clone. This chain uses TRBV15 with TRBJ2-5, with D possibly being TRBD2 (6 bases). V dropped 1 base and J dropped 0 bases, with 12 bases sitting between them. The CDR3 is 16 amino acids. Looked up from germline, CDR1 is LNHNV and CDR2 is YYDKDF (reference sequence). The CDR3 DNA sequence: TGTGCCACCAGCAGAGCCGTGGCGGGACACCAAGAGACCCAGTACTTC. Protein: CATSRAVAGHQETQYF. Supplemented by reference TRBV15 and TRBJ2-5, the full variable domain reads DAMVIQNPRYQVTQFGKPVTLSCSQTLNHNVMYWYQQKSSQAPKLLFHYYDKDFNNEADTPDNFQSRRPNTSFCFLDIRSPGLGDTAMYLCATSRAVAGHQETQYFGPGTRLLVL.

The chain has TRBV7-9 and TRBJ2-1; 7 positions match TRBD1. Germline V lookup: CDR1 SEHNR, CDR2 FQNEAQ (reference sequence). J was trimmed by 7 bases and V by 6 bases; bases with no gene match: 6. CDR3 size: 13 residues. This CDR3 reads CASRYRGGNEQFF. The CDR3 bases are TGTGCCAGCAGATACAGGGGTGGGAATGAGCAGTTCTTC.

This CDR3 is CASSLTSGTGELFF. CDR3 nucleotides: TGCGCCAGCAGCCTAACCTCCGGTACCGGGGAGCTGTTTTTT. This chain joins TRBV5-1 and TRBJ2-2; D gene ambiguous. CDR1 and CDR2 (germline): SGHRS, YFSETQ. The V and J ends lost 4 bases and 5 bases respectively, with 12 bases between them. The CDR3 contains 14 residues.

CDR3 sequence reads: CASRGAYTHLLYGYTF. The CDR3 bases are TGTGCCAGCAGGGGGGCTTATACCCATTTATTGTATGGCTACACCTTC. The gene calls are TRBV6-6 and TRBJ1-2; D is perhaps TRBD1 (6 bases). Trimming pared 6 bases from V and 5 bases from J, leaving 22 bases between. CDR3 length: 16 amino acids. Per the germline V gene, CDR1 is MNHNY and CDR2 is SVGAGI (reference sequence).

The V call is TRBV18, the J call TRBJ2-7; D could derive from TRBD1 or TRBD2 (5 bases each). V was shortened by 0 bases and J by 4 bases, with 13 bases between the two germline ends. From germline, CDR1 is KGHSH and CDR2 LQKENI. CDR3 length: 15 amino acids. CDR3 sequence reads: CASSPPGRPGYEQYF. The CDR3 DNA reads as TGTGCCAGCTCACCACCGGGGCGGCCGGGGTACGAGCAGTACTTC.